This TCR beta chain comes out of a study of shared clonotypes between healthy human individuals. Deep level was the assay's run setting. The team ran DNA from unsorted PBMCs on ten immunoSEQ deep assay plates for sequencing. Clones were sequenced by immunoSEQ multiplex PCR, and TCRdb holds only the in-frame ones, with some missing. The table lists about 480,000 clones, 75% to 85% of them singletons. Healthy HIV-negative adults without recent acute infections or vaccinations served as donors. The V end was cut by 6 bases, the J end by 6 bases, with 17 bases between. The CDR3 runs to 15 residues. Germline loops: CDR1 MDHEN, CDR2 SYDVKM.

The receptor was isolated from a woman between 40 and 55 years old in good health. Some clones in this sample may be carry-over from other donors' samples. Sequencing was performed on PBMCs. The V and J genes are TRBV28 and TRBJ1-4; D uncertain. The CDR3 region has the DNA TGTGCCAGCAGCCTCCGGCCCTTAGGTTATGAAAAACTGTTTTTT. This codes for CASSLRPLGYEKLFF.